The 23 T cell receptor beta chains in this list originate from one sample, sequenced in a study of blood T cell repertoires in COVID-19. The table came from immunoSEQ multiplex PCR; TCRdb's copy has only in-frame clones and leaves some out. There are 130,000 or so clones in the sample; around three quarters occur only once, and roughly 15% lies in the top ten. Sequencing was performed on peripheral blood. The receptors originated from a man aged 50-60 years with acute or convalescent COVID-19.

This sequence joins TRBV2 and TRBJ1-5; D unresolved. V lost 4 bases and J 4 bases, leaving 5 bases between the germline ends. Germline CDR1 is SNHLY and CDR2 is FYNNEI. This CDR3 is 12 amino acids long. CDR3 bases: TGTGCCAGCAGTGTGAGTAATCAGCCCCAGCATTTT. It codes for CASSVSNQPQHF.

The chain employs TRBV6-5 and TRBJ1-1, with D possibly matching TRBD1 (5 bases). This CDR3 has 13 residues. With 4 bases removed from V and 1 base from J, the gap between germline ends came to 7 bases. Per germline, CDR1 MNHEY and CDR2 SVGAGI. Here the CDR3 DNA reads TGTGCCAGCAGTTGGGGCAGGAACACTGAAGCTTTCTTT. Encoded protein: CASSWGRNTEAFF.

This clone was seen only a few times. The chain is built from TRBV5-4 and TRBJ2-5, with 11 bases matching TRBD1. CDR1 and CDR2 from the germline V gene are SGHNT and YYREEE (reference sequence). After removal of 4 bases from V and 4 bases from J, the junction contained 6 bases not matched to a gene. The CDR3 covers 15 residues. This chain's CDR3 is CASSRGQGVGETQYF. CDR3 bases: TGTGCCAGCAGCCGGGGACAGGGGGTCGGAGAGACCCAGTACTTC.

The chain employs TRBV19 and TRBJ1-1; 9 nucleotides line up with TRBD1. In germline, CDR1 is LNHDA, CDR2 SQIVND (reference sequence). This CDR3 comprises 18 residues. With 6 bases clipped from V and 0 bases from J, the junction kept 14 bases outside the gene matches. The CDR3 DNA is TGTGCCAGTAGAAAAAAACAGGGGGCGTCAGTCATGAACACTGAAGCTTTCTTT. Protein sequence: CASRKKQGASVMNTEAFF.

This clone appeared a few times. The rearrangement links TRBV19 to TRBJ2-7; 7 nucleotides match TRBD1. Germline V CDR1 and CDR2: LNHDA, SQIVND (reference sequence). The CDR3 is 13 residues long. V was clipped by 6 bases and J by 6 bases; unmatched bases: 8. In nucleotides, the CDR3 is TGTGCCAGTAGCACGACAGGGACGGGCGAGCAGTACTTC. Translation gives CASSTTGTGEQYF.

The chain uses TRBV18 and TRBJ1-1; TRBD1 is a possible D gene (6 bases). Trimming took 3 bases from V and 1 from J, leaving 12 bases between them. CDR3 length: 15 amino acids. The germline V gene encodes CDR1 KGHSH and CDR2 LQKENI. The CDR3 here is CASSPYRAENTEAFF. The CDR3 nucleotides are TGTGCCAGCTCACCTTACAGGGCTGAGAACACTGAAGCTTTCTTT. The variable domain in full, completed from reference TRBV18 and TRBJ1-1, reads NAGVMQNPRHLVRRRGQEARLRCSPMKGHSHVYWYRQLPEEGLKFMVYLQKENIIDESGMPKERFSAEFPKEGPSILRIQQVVRGDSAAYFCASSPYRAENTEAFFGQGTRLTVV.

V and J are TRBV24-1 and TRBJ1-4; perhaps TRBD1 as D (5 bases). Trimming shortened V by 4 bases and J by 7 bases, and 9 bases separated the two germline ends. Germline CDR1 KGHDR, CDR2 SFDVKD. The CDR3 loop spans 13 amino acids. CDR3 sequence reads: CATSERTSEKLFF. The DNA for the CDR3 is TGTGCCACCAGTGAACGGACATCTGAAAAACTGTTTTTT.

The CDR3 DNA sequence: TGTGCCAGCAGCCAAGGTCTAGCGGGGGCAGCCAAAAACATTCAGTACTTC. It translates to CASSQGLAGAAKNIQYF. The chain recombines TRBV3-1 (or the pseudogene TRBV3-2) with TRBJ2-4; 10 bases agree with TRBD2. Trimming removed 1 base from V and 0 bases from J; junction bases left unmatched: 3. The CDR3 spans 17 residues. Germline CDR1 and CDR2: LGHDT and YNNKEL (reference sequence).

The chain employs TRBV9 and TRBJ2-1; TRBD2 aligns across 7 bases. The CDR3 spans 16 residues. Germline V gene sequence: CDR1 SGDLS, CDR2 YYNGEE. Trimming took 1 base from V and 0 from J; bases not matched to a gene: 4. CDR3 DNA sequence: TGTGCCAGCAGCGTACGACGGGGGGACTCCTACAATGAGCAGTTCTTC. Its translation: CASSVRRGDSYNEQFF.

The rearrangement uses TRBV6-5 and TRBJ1-2, with 10 bases that match TRBD1. V dropped 7 bases and J dropped 1; count of bases not matched to a gene: 6. The CDR3 covers 15 residues. Germline V gives CDR1 MNHEY, CDR2 SVGAGI. In DNA form, the CDR3 reads TGTGCCAGCACAAGACAGGGGGCGGGTAACTATGGCTACACCTTC. This codes for CASTRQGAGNYGYTF.

CDR3: CAWSPGQGASDTQYF. The CDR3 coding sequence is TGTGCCTGGAGTCCCGGACAGGGGGCGTCAGATACGCAGTATTTT. The chain links TRBV30 to TRBJ2-3; 11 bases agree with TRBD1. This CDR3 region has 15 residues. CDR1 and CDR2 (germline): GTSNPN, SVGIG (reference sequence). V dropped 2 bases and J dropped 4; count of bases not matched to a gene: 5.

This rearrangement joins TRBV19 to TRBJ2-3, with 9 positions matching TRBD2. Unmatched junction bases numbered 5, after V lost 6 bases and J lost 1 base. The CDR3 runs to 15 residues. Germline V gene lookup returns CDR1 LNHDA and CDR2 SQIVND (reference sequence). The CDR3 sequence is CASSIKRGGTDTQYF. The DNA for the CDR3 is TGTGCCAGTAGCATAAAGCGGGGGGGCACAGATACGCAGTATTTT.

The V gene is TRBV2, the J gene TRBJ2-2; 9 bases fit TRBD1. This CDR3 has 15 residues. The V gene's germline CDR1 is SNHLY and CDR2 FYNNEI. V shed 6 bases and J 7 bases; nucleotides not matched to a gene: 9. The CDR3 DNA sequence: TGTGCCAGCAGGAGGGGACAGGGTGGGAACGGGGAGCTGTTTTTT. Its protein product is CASRRGQGGNGELFF. The whole variable domain, remainder taken from reference TRBV2 and TRBJ2-2, is EPEVTQTPSHQVTQMGQEVILRCVPISNHLYFYWYRQILGQKVEFLVSFYNNEISEKSEIFDDQFSVERPDGSNFTLKIRSTKLEDSAMYFCASRRGQGGNGELFFGEGSRLTVL.

This chain links TRBV9 with TRBJ2-2; the D gene is possibly TRBD1 (6 bases). CDR3 length: 16 amino acids. CDR1 and CDR2 (germline): SGDLS, YYNGEE. The V end was cut by 0 bases, the J end by 6 bases, with 15 bases between. In DNA form, the CDR3 reads TGTGCCAGCAGCGTAGTTCAGGGGAATTCCCCCGGGGAGCTGTTTTTT. Its protein product is CASSVVQGNSPGELFF.

The rearrangement uses TRBV29-1 and TRBJ1-1; 11 bases are shared with TRBD1. Germline V gives CDR1 SQVTM, CDR2 ANQGSEA. This CDR3 is built from 15 residues. V trimming: 4 bases; J trimming: 5 bases; junction bases outside the gene matches: 9. Written as DNA, the CDR3 is TGCAGCGTTGGGGGGACAGGGGGTAAGGATACTGAAGCTTTCTTT. Translating it yields CSVGGTGGKDTEAFF.

Only a few counts were recorded for this clone. This chain connects TRBV3-1 (or the pseudogene TRBV3-2) to TRBJ2-2; the match to TRBD1 covers 8 bases. The CDR3 is made up of 16 amino acids. Germline CDR1 and CDR2: LGHDT and YNNKEL (reference sequence). The junction had 9 bases not matched to a gene; V was cut back by 7 bases and J by 2 bases. The CDR3 DNA reads TGTGCCAGCACCTTGACAGGGGACTTTAACACCGGGGAGCTGTTTTTT. The encoded protein is CASTLTGDFNTGELFF.

The chain uses TRBV18 and TRBJ1-2; D remains ambiguous. This CDR3 region has 13 residues. V was shortened by 3 bases and J by 8 bases, with 13 bases between the two germline ends. Germline CDR1 KGHSH, CDR2 LQKENI. Written as DNA, the CDR3 is TGTGCCAGCTCACCGGGCCCCTTTAAGGGCTACACCTTC. Translated: CASSPGPFKGYTF. Full variable domain (rest looked up from reference TRBV18 and TRBJ1-2): NAGVMQNPRHLVRRRGQEARLRCSPMKGHSHVYWYRQLPEEGLKFMVYLQKENIIDESGMPKERFSAEFPKEGPSILRIQQVVRGDSAAYFCASSPGPFKGYTFGSGTRLTVV.

A few counts support this clone. The gene calls are TRBV4-1 and TRBJ1-2; D is possibly TRBD1 (6 bases). The V gene's germline CDR1 is MGHRA and CDR2 YSYEKL. The CDR3 loop spans 14 amino acids. The V and J ends lost 1 base and 5 bases respectively, with 11 bases between them. The CDR3 nucleotides read TGCGCCAGCAGCCAAGCATTACAGGGTTATGGCTACACCTTC. Its protein is CASSQALQGYGYTF.

The genes are TRBV29-1 and TRBJ2-7, with a tentative D call TRBD2 (6 bases). V shed 7 bases and J shed 1 base, with 14 bases lying between them. The CDR3 contains 13 residues. Per the germline V gene, CDR1 is SQVTM and CDR2 is ANQGSEA. DNA of the CDR3: TGCAGCGGATTGACGGGGGAGTCCTACGAGCAGTACTTC. Translated: CSGLTGESYEQYF.

The chain is built from TRBV7-2 and TRBJ1-4; D gene unclear. Deletions cut 5 bases from V and 8 bases from J, with 12 bases between. Germline values: CDR1 SGHTA, CDR2 FQGNSA. The CDR3 sequence is 13 residues long. The CDR3 loop is CASSQARPEKLFF. Written as DNA, the CDR3 is TGTGCCAGCAGCCAGGCCAGGCCGGAAAAACTGTTTTTT.

This chain links TRBV27 with TRBJ1-1; TRBD1 aligns across 8 bases. Germline V gene lookup returns CDR1 MNHEY and CDR2 SMNVEV (reference sequence). Trimming cost V 4 bases and J 6 bases; bases outside gene matches: 10. This CDR3 contains 15 residues. CDR3 sequence (DNA): TGTGCCAGCAGTTCTCGACAGGGGAAGGTTTCTGAAGCTTTCTTT. Translating it yields CASSSRQGKVSEAFF.

The V gene is TRBV10-3, the J gene TRBJ2-2; the D gene is possibly TRBD1 (6 bases). There are 17 residues in the CDR3. V shed 10 bases and J shed 0 bases, with 21 bases lying between them. The germline CDR1 and CDR2 sequences are ENHRY and SYGVKD. In DNA form, the CDR3 reads TGTGCCACCGGAACAAATACAGGGATTCCGAACACCGGGGAGCTGTTTTTT. This sequence encodes CATGTNTGIPNTGELFF.

This clone was seen a handful of times. This chain joins TRBV5-6 and TRBJ1-2; possible D gene TRBD1, 5 bases. V was clipped by 4 bases and J by 2 bases, with 6 bases between them. This CDR3 contains 12 residues. Germline V lookup: CDR1 SGHDT, CDR2 YYEEEE. The CDR3 DNA reads as TGTGCCAGCAGCCGACAGAACTATGGCTACACCTTC. This codes for CASSRQNYGYTF. Based on the CDR3 plus reference TRBV5-6 and TRBJ1-2, the full variable domain is DAGVTQSPTHLIKTRGQQVTLRCSPKSGHDTVSWYQQALGQGPQFIFQYYEEEERQRGNFPDRFSGHQFPNYSSELNVNALLLGDSALYLCASSRQNYGYTFGSGTRLTVV.